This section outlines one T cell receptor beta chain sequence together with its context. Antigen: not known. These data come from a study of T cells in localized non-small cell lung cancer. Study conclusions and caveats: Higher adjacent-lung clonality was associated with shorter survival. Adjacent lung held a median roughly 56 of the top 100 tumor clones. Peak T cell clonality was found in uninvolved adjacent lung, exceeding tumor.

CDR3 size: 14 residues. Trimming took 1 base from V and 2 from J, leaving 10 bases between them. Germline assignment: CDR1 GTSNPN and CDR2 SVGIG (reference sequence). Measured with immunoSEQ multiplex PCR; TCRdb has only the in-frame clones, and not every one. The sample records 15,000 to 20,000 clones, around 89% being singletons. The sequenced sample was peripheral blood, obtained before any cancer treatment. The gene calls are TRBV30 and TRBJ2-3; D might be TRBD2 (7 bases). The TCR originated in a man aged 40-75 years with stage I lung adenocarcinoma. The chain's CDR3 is CAWSGGGNTDTQYF. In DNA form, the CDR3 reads TGTGCCTGGAGTGGGGGGGGCAACACAGATACGCAGTATTTT. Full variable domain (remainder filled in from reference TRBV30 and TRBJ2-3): SQTIHQWPATLVQPVGSPLSLECTVEGTSNPNLYWYRQAAGRGLQLLFYSVGIGQISSEVPQNLSASRPQDRQFILSSKKLLLSDSGFYLCAWSGGGNTDTQYFGPGTRLTVL.